This T cell receptor (beta chain) was identified in a study of T cell clonality in common variable immunodeficiency. Study conclusions and caveats: Repertoire-complication correlations in CVID were limited by patient heterogeneity. CVID subjects showed higher TCRbeta clonality than healthy controls. Reportedly, TCR beta sequences from common variable immunodeficiency showed fewer deletions and N-nucleotide insertions.

CVID meant reduced serum IgG, IgA and/or IgM plus specific antibody deficiency. Each donor provided about 4.5 to 9 ml of heparinized whole blood. This clone has a handful of counts. Its antigen is unidentified. The sequenced fragment ends 3 residues before the CDR3 boundary, so the rest is inferred from the germline J gene. Germline V CDR1 and CDR2: LNHDA, SQIVND (reference sequence). Deletions cut 6 bases from V and 3 bases from J, with 8 bases between. This CDR3 is 12 amino acids long. The method was immunoSEQ multiplex PCR; TCRdb's version includes in-frame clones alone and lacks a portion of them. Observed in the sample are tens of thousands of clones, none of them singletons.

The sequenced sample was peripheral blood mononuclear cells. The TCR originated in a human donor with common variable immunodeficiency. The chain combines TRBV19 with TRBJ1-2; TRBD1 is a possible D gene (5 bases). CDR3 sequence: CASRWGYYGYTF. The DNA read from the CDR3 is TGTGCCAGTAGGTGGGGCTACTATGGC.